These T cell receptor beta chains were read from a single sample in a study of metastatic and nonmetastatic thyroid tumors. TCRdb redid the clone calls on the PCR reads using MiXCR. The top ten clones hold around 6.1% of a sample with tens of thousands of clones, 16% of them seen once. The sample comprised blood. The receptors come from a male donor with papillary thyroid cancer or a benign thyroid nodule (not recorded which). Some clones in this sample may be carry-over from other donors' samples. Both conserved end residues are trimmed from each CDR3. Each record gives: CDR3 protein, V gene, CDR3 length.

ASEGTPGQQGVQGNQPQH | TRBV6-2/TRBV6-3 | 18
ASSQAPHRGPYGYT | TRBV14 | 14
ASSLSTGGATGELF | TRBV12-3/TRBV12-4 | 14
ASSLGTGNSQETQY | TRBV11-3 | 14
ASSHHPGTRNQTQH | TRBV6-1 | 14
ASSLGGGRHNEQF | TRBV7-8 | 13
ASCRRDQETQY | TRBV12-3/TRBV12-4 | 11
ASSQDRVYSGRREQF | TRBV4-1 | 15
ASSYSLASGRRVDTQY | TRBV6-6 | 16
ASSSQTYYEQY | TRBV27 | 11